This T cell receptor (beta chain) was recovered during a study of blood T cell repertoires in COVID-19. At the level of the study: In each case, the material was cDNA or gDNA derived from T cells, B-cell-depleted T cells, or PBMCs.

The CDR3 runs 13 residues. CDR1 is LNHDA and CDR2 is SQIVND in the germline V gene (reference sequence). The V gene lost 6 bases and the J gene lost 3 bases, with 8 bases spanning the gap. Using immunoSEQ multiplex PCR, the repertoire was profiled, and TCRdb retains in-frame clones only, with some absent. The sample includes some 65,000 clones, 90% of them seen just once. This receptor was identified in a man aged 45-65 years with COVID-19, enrolled during active disease. The source material was peripheral blood. This sequence joins TRBV19 and TRBJ2-2; possible D gene TRBD2, 5 bases. In DNA, the CDR3 is TGTGCCAGTAGCATCGGGGACACCGGGGAGCTGTTTTTT. Translated, it gives CASSIGDTGELFF. Drawing the rest from reference TRBV19 and TRBJ2-2, the complete variable domain is DGGITQSPKYLFRKEGQNVTLSCEQNLNHDAMYWYRQDPGQGLRLIYYSQIVNDFQKGDIAEGYSVSREKKESFPLTVTSAQKNPTAFYLCASSIGDTGELFFGEGSRLTVL.